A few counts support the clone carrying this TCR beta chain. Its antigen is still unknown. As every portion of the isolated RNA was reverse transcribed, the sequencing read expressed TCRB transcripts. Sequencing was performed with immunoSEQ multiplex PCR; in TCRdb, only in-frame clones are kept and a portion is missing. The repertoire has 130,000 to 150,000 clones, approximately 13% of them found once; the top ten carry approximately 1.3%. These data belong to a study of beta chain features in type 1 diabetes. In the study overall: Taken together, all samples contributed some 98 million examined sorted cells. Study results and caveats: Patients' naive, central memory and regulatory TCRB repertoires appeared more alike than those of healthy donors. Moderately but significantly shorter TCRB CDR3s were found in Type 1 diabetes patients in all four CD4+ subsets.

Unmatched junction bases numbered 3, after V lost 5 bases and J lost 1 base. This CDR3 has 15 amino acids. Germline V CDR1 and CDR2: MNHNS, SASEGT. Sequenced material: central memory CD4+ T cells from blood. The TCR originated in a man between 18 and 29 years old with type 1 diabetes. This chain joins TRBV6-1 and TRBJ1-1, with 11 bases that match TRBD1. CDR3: CASSWTGGTNTEAFF. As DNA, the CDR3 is TGTGCCAGCAGTTGGACAGGGGGCACGAACACTGAAGCTTTCTTT.